The 31 T cell receptor beta chains given below trace back to one sample, sequenced in a study of shared clonotypes between healthy human individuals. Sequencing was performed with immunoSEQ multiplex PCR; in TCRdb, only in-frame clones are kept and a portion is missing. This table holds around 700,000 clones, about two thirds found once. Sequencing was carried out using memory CD4+ T cells sorted from blood. Sample subset: CD45RA-negative fraction. The receptor set was obtained from a woman in her 30s in good health.

The chain combines TRBV11-1 with TRBJ1-3, with 7 bases matching TRBD1. This CDR3 is built from 15 residues. Germline assignment: CDR1 SGHAT and CDR2 FQDESV (reference sequence). V shed 5 bases, J shed 8 bases, and the junction held 12 bases outside the gene matches. In DNA, the CDR3 is TGTGCCAGCAGCCCCCGACAGGGCGCGATGGACACCATATATTTT. It specifies CASSPRQGAMDTIYF.

This chain uses TRBV19 with TRBJ1-5; maybe TRBD1 (6 bases). Looked up from germline, CDR1 is LNHDA and CDR2 is SQIVND (reference sequence). With 5 bases removed from V and 6 bases from J, the gap between germline ends came to 11 bases. The CDR3 length is 13 residues. CDR3 nucleotide sequence: TGTGCCAGTAGTTACAGGGAAACTCAGCCCCAGCATTTT. This translates into CASSYRETQPQHF.

The chain is built from TRBV6-6 and TRBJ1-2; D uncertain. Germline CDR1 and CDR2: MNHNY and SVGAGI (reference sequence). The CDR3 sequence is 13 residues long. V lost 5 bases and J 2 bases, leaving 9 bases between the germline ends. CDR3 residues: CASSHPANYGYTF. Here the CDR3 DNA reads TGTGCCAGCAGTCACCCAGCCAACTATGGCTACACCTTC.

This rearrangement joins TRBV14 to TRBJ2-5, with D unresolved. V lost 1 base and J 7 bases, leaving 4 bases between the germline ends. From germline, CDR1 is SGHDN and CDR2 FVKESK. The CDR3 runs 11 residues. The CDR3 protein is CASSQVRTQYF. CDR3 nucleotide sequence: TGTGCCAGCAGCCAAGTCAGGACCCAGTACTTC. Combining the CDR3 with reference TRBV14 and TRBJ2-5 gives the whole variable domain EAGVTQFPSHSVIEKGQTVTLRCDPISGHDNLYWYRRVMGKEIKFLLHFVKESKQDESGMPNNRFLAERTGGTYSTLKVQPAELEDSGVYFCASSQVRTQYFGPGTRLLVL.

This clone was observed a few times. The chain joins TRBV11-3 to TRBJ2-1; TRBD2 might be the D (6 bases). V dropped 5 bases and J dropped 2 bases, with 7 bases sitting between them. This CDR3 has 13 amino acids. Looked up from germline, CDR1 is SGHNT and CDR2 is YENEEA. This CDR3 is CASSRLAYNEQFF. DNA for the CDR3: TGTGCCAGCAGCCGACTAGCCTACAATGAGCAGTTCTTC.

The chain joins TRBV10-3 to TRBJ2-7; 7 positions match TRBD2. The junction had 7 bases not matched to a gene; V was cut back by 0 bases and J by 5 bases. The CDR3 consists of 15 residues. The germline CDR1 and CDR2 sequences are ENHRY and SYGVKD. CDR3: CAISESGGEVDEQYF. CDR3 DNA: TGTGCCATCAGTGAGTCTGGGGGGGAGGTGGACGAGCAGTACTTC.

This clone was counted at least ten times. V and J are TRBV6-6 and TRBJ1-2; D gene unclear. Trimming removed 5 bases at V and 4 bases at J, with 17 bases between. The CDR3 runs 15 residues. Germline V CDR1 and CDR2: MNHNY, SVGAGI (reference sequence). This CDR3 reads CASSPGFGWVYGYTF. The CDR3 bases are TGTGCCAGCAGTCCGGGGTTCGGGTGGGTCTATGGCTACACCTTC.

This chain joins TRBV18 and TRBJ2-7, with 7 bases that match TRBD1. Germline V gene sequence: CDR1 KGHSH, CDR2 LQKENI. The CDR3 is made up of 14 amino acids. V gave up 2 bases and J gave up 1 base; unmatched junction bases: 2. This CDR3 is CASSPTGASYEQYF. The DNA of the CDR3 is TGTGCCAGCTCACCAACAGGGGCGTCCTACGAGCAGTACTTC.

This clone was detected a few times. The chain uses TRBV10-3 and TRBJ1-3; D possibly corresponds to TRBD1 (6 bases). The CDR3 runs 14 residues. The ends were cut back, 10 bases at V and 1 base at J, with 14 bases in the middle. Germline-derived CDR1 and CDR2 are ENHRY and SYGVKD. CDR3 loop: CATVGQWSGNTIYF. The CDR3 DNA follows: TGTGCCACCGTAGGACAGTGGTCTGGAAACACCATATATTTT.

In its sample, this clone was seen a few times. The chain combines TRBV20-1 with TRBJ2-3; D is possibly TRBD1 (6 bases). Germline V gene lookup returns CDR1 DFQATT and CDR2 SNEGSKA (reference sequence). This CDR3 is built from 11 residues. For the CDR3, the DNA is TGCAGGGGGGCCGGCACAGATACGCAGTATTTT. This translates into CRGAGTDTQYF.

In nucleotides, the CDR3 is TGTGCCAGCAGTTTAATACAGACCTATGGCTACACCTTC. Translating it yields CASSLIQTYGYTF. This chain connects TRBV28 to TRBJ1-2; D gene uncertain. The CDR3 consists of 13 residues. V dropped 2 bases and J dropped 4 bases, with 8 bases sitting between them. CDR1 is MDHEN and CDR2 is SYDVKM in the germline V gene.

The rearrangement uses TRBV13 and TRBJ2-1; 12 positions match TRBD2. V shed 6 bases and J 7 bases; nucleotides not matched to a gene: 4. This CDR3 region has 14 residues. Germline CDR1 PRHDT, CDR2 FYEKMQ (reference sequence). The CDR3 protein is CASRTSGSGNEQFF. The CDR3 region has the DNA TGTGCCAGCAGGACTAGCGGGAGTGGGAATGAGCAGTTCTTC.

This clone showed up just a few times. V usage is TRBV7-9 and J usage is TRBJ2-3; no reliable D call. Germline CDR1 reads SEHNR; CDR2 reads FQNEAQ (reference sequence). The V end was cut by 4 bases, the J end by 5 bases, with 13 bases between. CDR3 length: 14 residues. CDR3 protein: CASSSLESRDTQYF. CDR3 coding DNA: TGTGCCAGCAGCTCCCTAGAGTCAAGAGATACGCAGTATTTT.

V is TRBV5-5 and J is TRBJ1-5; a weak D match, TRBD1 (5 bases). Looked up from germline, CDR1 is SGHKS and CDR2 is YYEKEE (reference sequence). V dropped 1 base and J dropped 4 bases, with 6 bases sitting between them. The CDR3 sequence is 13 residues long. The DNA for the CDR3 is TGTGCCAGCAGCTTGCCAGGGAATCAGCCCCAGCATTTT. Protein sequence: CASSLPGNQPQHF.

The gene calls are TRBV28 and TRBJ1-2, with D possibly TRBD1 on 6 matching bases. This CDR3 has 14 amino acids. The germline V and J ends were trimmed by 5 bases and 7 bases, with 17 bases remaining between them. Per germline, CDR1 MDHEN and CDR2 SYDVKM. As DNA, the CDR3 is TGTGCCAGCAGTAACGCTGGGGGCTGGAGTGGCTACACCTTC. Translating gives CASSNAGGWSGYTF.

The chain joins TRBV18 to TRBJ2-7; tentative D call: TRBD2 (6 bases). The CDR3 totals 13 residues. Germline V gene lookup returns CDR1 KGHSH and CDR2 LQKENI. Trimming shortened V by 3 bases and J by 7 bases, and 13 bases separated the two germline ends. CDR3 residues: CASSPRSAGEQYF. CDR3 coding DNA: TGTGCCAGCTCACCGAGGAGCGCGGGAGAGCAGTACTTC.

A single count supports this clone. The gene calls are TRBV11-2 and TRBJ1-2; 12 nucleotides line up with TRBD1. The V and J ends lost 6 bases and 7 bases, in that order; junction bases with no gene match: 9. The CDR3 has 15 residues. The germline V gene has CDR1 SGHAT and CDR2 FQNNGV. The CDR3 DNA follows: TGTGCCAGCAGGGACGCCGGGACAGGGGGCCCTGGCTACACCTTC. Amino acids: CASRDAGTGGPGYTF.

This rearrangement joins TRBV9 to TRBJ2-2; 7 bases are a match to TRBD2. With 4 bases clipped from V and 9 bases from J, the junction kept 9 bases outside the gene matches. The CDR3 is 14 residues long. Germline assignment: CDR1 SGDLS and CDR2 YYNGEE. The DNA for the CDR3 is TGTGCCAGCAGCCCCCCCCGGGAGGAGAGGGAGCTGTTTTTT. Translation gives CASSPPREERELFF.

This chain connects TRBV2 to TRBJ2-2; no reliable D call. The CDR3 sequence is 13 residues long. V was clipped by 2 bases and J by 7 bases, with 8 bases between them. Germline CDR1 reads SNHLY; CDR2 reads FYNNEI. As DNA, the CDR3 is TGTGCCAGCAGTGAAATGGTTTACGGGGAGCTGTTTTTT. This translates into CASSEMVYGELFF.

This chain uses TRBV15 with TRBJ2-3; 12 bases are a match to TRBD2. The V segment lost 2 bases and the J segment 0 bases; nucleotides outside the gene matches: 6. Germline lookup yields CDR1 LNHNV and CDR2 YYDKDF (reference sequence). The length of the CDR3 is 18 residues. This CDR3 reads CATSRQTGTSGSTDTQYF. CDR3 in DNA: TGTGCCACCAGCAGACAAACCGGGACTAGCGGGAGCACAGATACGCAGTATTTT.

The chain is built from TRBV19 and TRBJ2-3, with TRBD2 identical over 11 bases. J lost 5 bases, V lost 5 bases, and 3 bases had no gene match. The CDR3 consists of 14 residues. Germline lookup yields CDR1 LNHDA and CDR2 SQIVND (reference sequence). In nucleotides, the CDR3 is TGTGCCAGTAGTTACGGACTAGCGGGAGATACGCAGTATTTT. Translated: CASSYGLAGDTQYF.

The V and J genes are TRBV28 and TRBJ1-2, with 8 bases matching TRBD1. CDR1 is MDHEN, CDR2 SYDVKM, per germline. The CDR3 length is 13 residues. The V gene end was trimmed by 5 bases and the J gene end by 8 bases; junction bases not matched to a gene: 7. CDR3 coding DNA: TGTGCCAGCAGTAAATGGACAGGGAGGGGCTACACCTTC. It is translated as CASSKWTGRGYTF.

This clone was detected only once. The chain has TRBV6-1 and TRBJ1-2, with TRBD1 matching 7 bases. The CDR3 contains 14 residues. Germline V gene lookup returns CDR1 MNHNS and CDR2 SASEGT. V shed 2 bases and J 4 bases; nucleotides not matched to a gene: 4. As DNA, the CDR3 is TGTGCCAGCAGTGAACAGGGGGGGAGCTATGGCTACACCTTC. It codes for CASSEQGGSYGYTF.

This clone was picked up a small number of times. The chain uses TRBV5-4 and TRBJ1-2; maybe TRBD1 (6 bases). The germline CDR1 and CDR2 sequences are SGHNT and YYREEE (reference sequence). The V end lost 5 bases, the J end lost 4 bases, and 18 bases lay between the germline ends. CDR3 length: 15 amino acids. The CDR3 DNA is TGTGCCAGCAGGTCCGCCCGGGGGGGGCCCTATGGCTACACCTTC. It codes for CASRSARGGPYGYTF.

This clone was observed a handful of times. The chain recombines TRBV19 with TRBJ1-3; weak D call: TRBD1 (5 bases). The CDR3 is 16 residues long. V was shortened by 9 bases and J by 0 bases, with 18 bases between the two germline ends. Germline CDR1 reads LNHDA; CDR2 reads SQIVND (reference sequence). Here the CDR3 DNA reads TGTGCCAGCTCTCAGGAGGGGCTCTCCTCTGGAAACACCATATATTTT. Translating gives CASSQEGLSSGNTIYF.

Concerning this clone itself: Other nucleotide sequences in the sample specify the same CDR3. The genes are TRBV7-2 and TRBJ1-3; TRBD1 is a possible D gene (6 bases). The CDR3 has 14 residues. The V and J ends lost 6 bases and 4 bases respectively, with 13 bases between them. Germline V gene data show CDR1 as SGHTA and CDR2 as FQGNSA. CDR3 sequence reads: CASSRGPSGNTIYF. CDR3 coding DNA: TGTGCCAGCAGTCGGGGGCCTTCGGGAAACACCATATATTTT.

The chain has TRBV9 and TRBJ2-1; 10 bases fit TRBD2. This CDR3 contains 15 residues. Germline trimming cut 2 bases from V and 9 bases from J; bases unmatched to any gene: 8. The germline V gene encodes CDR1 SGDLS and CDR2 YYNGEE. The chain's CDR3 is CASSVLAGDVGEQFF. Written as DNA, the CDR3 is TGTGCCAGCAGCGTTCTAGCGGGAGATGTGGGTGAGCAGTTCTTC. Full variable domain (rest looked up from reference TRBV9 and TRBJ2-1): DSGVTQTPKHLITATGQRVTLRCSPRSGDLSVYWYQQSLDQGLQFLIQYYNGEERAKGNILERFSAQQFPDLHSELNLSSLELGDSALYFCASSVLAGDVGEQFFGPGTRLTVL.

The table lists this clone with a count of one. The chain joins TRBV5-1 to TRBJ1-1; D remains ambiguous. This CDR3 has 14 residues. V was pared by 3 bases and J by 1 base, with 10 bases between. The germline CDR1 and CDR2 sequences are SGHRS and YFSETQ. DNA for the CDR3: TGCGCCAGCAGCTCGTTAAAGGGGAACACTGAAGCTTTCTTT. This translates into CASSSLKGNTEAFF.

The chain combines TRBV28 with TRBJ1-1; no clear D. Deletions cut 7 bases from V and 1 base from J, with 7 bases between. This CDR3 region has 12 residues. Germline V lookup: CDR1 MDHEN, CDR2 SYDVKM. The CDR3 nucleotides are TGTGCCAGCATCCTGAAGAACACTGAAGCTTTCTTT. As protein: CASILKNTEAFF.

The chain is built from TRBV27 and TRBJ2-7, with TRBD1 identical over 8 bases. The junction had 10 bases not matched to a gene; V was cut back by 0 bases and J by 3 bases. CDR3 length: 17 residues. Germline-derived CDR1 and CDR2 are MNHEY and SMNVEV (reference sequence). Written as DNA, the CDR3 is TGTGCCAGCAGTTTATCAGCAGGGGGCGAAATTAGCTACGAGCAGTACTTC. Protein: CASSLSAGGEISYEQYF.

This clone was recorded once. The chain has TRBV5-6 and TRBJ2-7; D is perhaps TRBD1 (6 bases). Trimming removed 4 bases at V and 4 bases at J, with 12 bases between. Germline CDR1 and CDR2: SGHDT and YYEEEE. The CDR3 consists of 13 residues. The CDR3 reads CASSKFTGYEQYF. CDR3 sequence (DNA): TGTGCCAGCAGCAAGTTTACAGGGTACGAGCAGTACTTC.